The 10 T cell receptor beta chains below come from one sample, sequenced in a study of PD-1 blockade in classical Hodgkin lymphoma. Clones were read by immunoSEQ multiplex PCR, and TCRdb kept only the in-frame ones, dropping some. This repertoire shows 40,000 to 50,000 clones, 86% found once; its top ten account for less than 7%. All patients relapsed after autologous stem cell transplantation, and brentuximab vedotin exposure varied. The material sequenced was peripheral blood mononuclear cells (PBMCs), taken before the second cycle of nivolumab. The receptor source for this set is a human donor with classical Hodgkin lymphoma.

The rearrangement uses TRBV19 and TRBJ2-4, with 7 nucleotides matching TRBD1. Germline lookup yields CDR1 LNHDA and CDR2 SQIVND (reference sequence). The CDR3 length is 13 residues. The ends lost 4 bases at V and 8 bases at J; junction bases unmatched: 5. The CDR3, as DNA: TGTGCCAGTAGTAAGACAGGGCGAGACATTCAGTACTTC. It specifies CASSKTGRDIQYF. The complete variable domain, with remaining parts taken from reference TRBV19 and TRBJ2-4, reads DGGITQSPKYLFRKEGQNVTLSCEQNLNHDAMYWYRQDPGQGLRLIYYSQIVNDFQKGDIAEGYSVSREKKESFPLTVTSAQKNPTAFYLCASSKTGRDIQYFGAGTRLSVL.

This chain joins TRBV29-1 and TRBJ2-5, with 8 positions matching TRBD2. CDR1 and CDR2 (germline): SQVTM, ANQGSEA. V lost 7 bases to trimming and J lost 4 bases; unmatched junction nucleotides: 8. This CDR3 is 13 amino acids long. CDR3 in amino acids: CSAEGLAGETQYF. Written as DNA, the CDR3 is TGCAGCGCTGAGGGGCTAGCGGGAGAGACCCAGTACTTC.

V and J are TRBV2 and TRBJ1-2, with D possibly TRBD1 on 5 matching bases. Trimming removed 8 bases at V and 7 bases at J, with 17 bases between. CDR3 length equals 13 residues. CDR1 and CDR2 (germline): SNHLY, FYNNEI. Here the CDR3 DNA reads TGTGCCAGCTTCAAGCCCGGGGCGATTGGCTACACCTTC. Amino acids: CASFKPGAIGYTF.

The chain carries TRBV15 and TRBJ1-2; 10 bases are shared with TRBD1. J was trimmed by 3 bases and V by 5 bases; bases with no gene match: 3. Germline lookup yields CDR1 LNHNV and CDR2 YYDKDF (reference sequence). This CDR3 has 14 amino acids. CDR3 loop: CATSGTGEYYGYTF. CDR3 DNA: TGTGCCACCAGCGGGACAGGGGAATACTATGGCTACACCTTC.

V and J are TRBV28 and TRBJ1-2, with a tentative D call TRBD1 (6 bases). Looked up from germline, CDR1 is MDHEN and CDR2 is SYDVKM. Trimming took off 3 bases at V and 4 bases at J, with 12 bases between the two ends. This CDR3 is built from 14 residues. The CDR3 DNA follows: TGTGCCAGCAGTTTCTCAGGGGTCGGCTATGGCTACACCTTC. Protein sequence: CASSFSGVGYGYTF.

V is TRBV29-1 and J is TRBJ2-1; D remains ambiguous. Germline loops: CDR1 SQVTM, CDR2 ANQGSEA. V lost 1 base and J 4 bases, leaving 5 bases between the germline ends. CDR3 size: 12 residues. CDR3 DNA sequence: TGCAGCGTTGAAGGCTATTACAATGAGCAGTTCTTC. It specifies CSVEGYYNEQFF.

This chain uses TRBV28 with TRBJ1-3; D unresolved. The CDR3 runs to 12 residues. CDR1 and CDR2 from the germline V gene are MDHEN and SYDVKM. The V gene lost 7 bases and the J gene lost 7 bases, with 11 bases spanning the gap. The DNA for the CDR3 is TGTGCCAGCACGGCGGATCTGAACACCATATATTTT. Translated, it gives CASTADLNTIYF.

The rearrangement links TRBV7-8 to TRBJ1-2; 7 nucleotides match TRBD1. The V segment lost 0 bases and the J segment 6 bases; nucleotides outside the gene matches: 10. The germline V gene encodes CDR1 SGHVS and CDR2 FQNEAQ. This CDR3 contains 16 residues. Here the CDR3 reads CASSLAYELQGDGYTF. CDR3 DNA: TGTGCCAGCAGCTTAGCCTACGAACTTCAGGGGGATGGCTACACCTTC.

V and J are TRBV6-4 and TRBJ2-2; 14 positions agree with TRBD2. CDR1 and CDR2 (germline): MRHNA, SNTAGT. This CDR3 comprises 18 residues. With V trimmed by 2 bases and J by 5 bases, 7 bases remained unmatched. The DNA of the CDR3 is TGTGCCAGCAGTGACCCCCGGACTAGCGGGAGGTCAACCGGGGAGCTGTTTTTT. This codes for CASSDPRTSGRSTGELFF.

The chain has TRBV27 and TRBJ2-1; D is uncertain. The CDR3 totals 15 residues. CDR1 and CDR2 (germline): MNHEY, SMNVEV (reference sequence). V was clipped by 2 bases and J by 5 bases, with 13 bases between them. CDR3 coding DNA: TGTGCCAGCAGTTTAATTGGCGCCAACGACAATGAGCAGTTCTTC. This sequence encodes CASSLIGANDNEQFF.